These T cell receptor beta chains were read from a single sample in a study of OX40 agonist ivuxolimab in advanced cancers. Profiled with immunoSEQ multiplex PCR; TCRdb holds only in-frame clones, not every one. The profile shows about 32,000 clones, roughly 79% of them singletons. This specimen was CD4+ or CD8+ T cells sorted from blood, taken in a trial of the OX40 agonist ivuxolimab. The receptors derive from an adult with an advanced solid tumor such as melanoma, head and neck, liver or kidney cancer. The conserved cysteine and the conserved F or W are not part of the CDR3 here. The size of a clone is reported for some rows only, either as once, few or many, or as a class for expanded clones.

v_call,clone_size,j_call,cdr3_aa
TRBV7-6,-,TRBJ1-1,ASSLEAGPVNTEAF
TRBV7-8,-,TRBJ1-2,ASSRRNADGYT
TRBV5-6,once,TRBJ2-7,ASSVAAAGTASYEQY
TRBV21-1,-,TRBJ2-7,ASSSETSSYEQY
TRBV7-3,-,TRBJ2-3,ASSPWAGGTDTQY
TRBV18,-,TRBJ1-2,ASSGQSRNYGYT
TRBV5-4,-,TRBJ2-1,ASSLDRTNHNEQF
TRBV7-8,-,TRBJ1-5,ASSWGYRGPSNQPQH
TRBV28,-,TRBJ1-1,ASSLPYTEAF
TRBV28,-,TRBJ1-2,ASSLRGRNYGYT
TRBV9,-,TRBJ2-7,ASSGALPYEQY
TRBV7-3,-,TRBJ2-3,ASSFLPSSGRADTQY
TRBV5-8,-,TRBJ2-1,ASSLVSGGSLGEQF
TRBV19,few,TRBJ1-2,ASSIGQEIGYT
TRBV29-1,few,TRBJ2-7,SVEDPEGRGEQY
TRBV7-2,-,TRBJ1-6,ASSWNRDAKSPLH
TRBV7-3,few,TRBJ1-1,ASSSMTTGYTEAF
TRBV5-4,-,TRBJ1-4,ASSLRSGGVNEKLF
TRBV30,-,TRBJ1-5,AWALPGQFNQPQH
TRBV11-2,-,TRBJ2-3,ASAKGGKRPDTQY
TRBV5-1,-,TRBJ2-7,ASSLDGTRGEQY
TRBV27,-,TRBJ1-4,ASSTNRGGEKLF
TRBV18,-,TRBJ2-2,ASSPGTGHTGELF
TRBV27,-,TRBJ1-3,ASSLNTGNTIY
TRBV29-1,-,TRBJ1-2,SSSRDVGDGYT
TRBV9,-,TRBJ2-1,ASSPPDFRLAGKYNEQF
TRBV27,-,TRBJ2-1,ASSLGGWNEQF
TRBV6-4,once,TRBJ2-1,ASSVYVYNEQF
TRBV6-1,-,TRBJ1-1,ASSEFGGPNAEAF
TRBV27,once,TRBJ1-1,ASSQQSGGPSLEAF
TRBV4-1,-,TRBJ1-5,ASSQGGTGGLWSNQPQH
TRBV5-1,-,TRBJ2-1,ASSLVLADEQF
TRBV13,-,TRBJ2-1,ASSLPPGSHNEQF
TRBV5-6,once,TRBJ1-1,ASSFLREKAF
TRBV23-1,-,TRBJ2-7,ASSQSKGLGWEQY
TRBV28,-,TRBJ1-1,ASSRQPNTEAF
TRBV18,-,TRBJ1-1,ASSPRQENTEAF
TRBV10-3,-,TRBJ1-4,AISESGHPNEKLF
TRBV15,few,TRBJ2-2,ATSRDKAGELF
TRBV2,few,TRBJ1-5,ASSDNGFSQPQH
TRBV28,-,TRBJ2-3,ASSLPGLSTDTQY
TRBV23-1,-,TRBJ2-7,ASRSQGILYEQY
TRBV5-5,-,TRBJ2-7,ASSFEDRVGEQY
TRBV18,-,TRBJ2-5,ASSPPGGSSLGETQY
TRBV7-8,-,TRBJ2-1,ASSATGTGSYNEQF
TRBV19,-,TRBJ2-7,ASSIGKGVYEQY
TRBV27,-,TRBJ1-2,ASSLMAGRAYGYT
TRBV2,-,TRBJ2-7,ASSYATGASYEQY
TRBV19,-,TRBJ1-5,ASTPRRQGVRSNQPQH
TRBV5-1,-,TRBJ1-4,ASSLVGAGLF
TRBV11-1,-,TRBJ2-2,ASLLSGNTGELF
TRBV27,-,TRBJ1-6,ASSLGTDNSPLH
TRBV5-1,-,TRBJ2-1,ASSLTFLGGRNEQF
TRBV5-1,few,TRBJ2-7,ASSESASYEQY
TRBV2,-,TRBJ2-2,ATKSGRDTGELF